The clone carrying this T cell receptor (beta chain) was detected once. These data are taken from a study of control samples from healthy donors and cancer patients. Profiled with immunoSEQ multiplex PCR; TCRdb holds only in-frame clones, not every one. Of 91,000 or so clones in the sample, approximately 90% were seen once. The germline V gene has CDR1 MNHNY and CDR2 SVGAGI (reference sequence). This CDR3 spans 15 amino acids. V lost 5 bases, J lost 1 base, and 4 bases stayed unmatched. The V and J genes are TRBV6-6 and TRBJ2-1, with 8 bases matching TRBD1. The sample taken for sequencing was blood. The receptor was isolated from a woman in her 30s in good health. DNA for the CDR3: TGTGCCAGCAGTCCTCAGGGGGCGTCCTACAATGAGCAGTTCTTC. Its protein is CASSPQGASYNEQFF.